This passage covers 12 T cell receptor beta chains from one sample sequenced in a study of cytomegalovirus exposure and HLA in healthy donors. The PCR had 60 Vbeta and 13 Jbeta primers. The method was immunoSEQ multiplex PCR; TCRdb's version includes in-frame clones alone and lacks a portion of them. The repertoire holds under 250,000 clones, with around 84% as singletons. What was sequenced was PBMCs. Source of these receptors: a girl under 10 years old in good health and CMV-seronegative.

The chain employs TRBV2 and TRBJ2-5, with 9 bases lining up with TRBD1. Germline CDR1 is SNHLY and CDR2 is FYNNEI. The junction had 4 bases not matched to a gene; V was cut back by 6 bases and J by 5 bases. This CDR3 has 13 residues. CDR3 DNA: TGTGCCAGCAGCAAGACAGGGGGGGAGACCCAGTACTTC. This codes for CASSKTGGETQYF.

The genes are TRBV6-1 and TRBJ2-3; 10 nucleotides align to TRBD2. Germline CDR1 MNHNS, CDR2 SASEGT. The CDR3 runs 15 residues. J lost 5 bases, V lost 8 bases, and 10 bases had no gene match. CDR3 DNA sequence: TGTGCCAGCTTATATTCCCAGCGGGAGGGAGATACGCAGTATTTT. Encoded protein: CASLYSQREGDTQYF.

This clone was seen once. The chain uses TRBV7-6 and TRBJ2-5; D is ambiguous. Germline assignment: CDR1 SGHVS and CDR2 FNYEAQ. Trimming removed 4 bases from V and 2 bases from J, with 8 bases in between. The CDR3 runs to 13 residues. In DNA form, the CDR3 reads TGTGCCAGCAGCTCGTACTTACAAGAGACCCAGTACTTC. Translated, it gives CASSSYLQETQYF.

The J gene is TRBJ1-1, the V gene TRBV7-3; 8 bases line up with TRBD1. There are 13 residues in the CDR3. Germline V gene sequence: CDR1 SGHTA, CDR2 FQGTGA. Trimming removed 5 bases from V and 5 bases from J; junction bases left unmatched: 4. Here the CDR3 reads CASSLQGGTEAFF. In DNA form, the CDR3 reads TGTGCCAGCAGCCTACAGGGGGGGACTGAAGCTTTCTTT.

This chain uses TRBV27 with TRBJ2-2, with a tentative D call TRBD2 (6 bases). Germline CDR1 and CDR2: MNHEY and SMNVEV (reference sequence). The CDR3 consists of 14 residues. The V gene lost 6 bases and the J gene lost 1 base, with 9 bases spanning the gap. CDR3 sequence (DNA): TGTGCCAGCAGGTTCGGGGGGAACACCGGGGAGCTGTTTTTT. Protein sequence: CASRFGGNTGELFF.

The V and J genes are TRBV9 and TRBJ2-2; 13 positions agree with TRBD2. CDR1 is SGDLS, CDR2 YYNGEE, per germline. V dropped 0 bases and J dropped 7; count of bases not matched to a gene: 6. CDR3 length: 17 amino acids. This chain's CDR3 is CASSVGGLAGVLGELFF. The CDR3 DNA sequence: TGTGCCAGCAGCGTAGGTGGACTAGCGGGAGTGCTCGGGGAGCTGTTTTTT.

The rearrangement joins TRBV9 to TRBJ1-2; 8 nucleotides align to TRBD1. The CDR3 is 14 residues long. After removal of 4 bases from V and 2 bases from J, the junction contained 4 bases not matched to a gene. CDR1 is SGDLS, CDR2 YYNGEE, per germline. CDR3 in DNA: TGTGCCAGCAGCTCGACAGGGGCAAACTATGGCTACACCTTC. This encodes CASSSTGANYGYTF. Full variable domain (missing parts from reference TRBV9 and TRBJ1-2): DSGVTQTPKHLITATGQRVTLRCSPRSGDLSVYWYQQSLDQGLQFLIQYYNGEERAKGNILERFSAQQFPDLHSELNLSSLELGDSALYFCASSSTGANYGYTFGSGTRLTVV.

The chain has TRBV11-3 and TRBJ2-3, with TRBD2 matching over 7 bases. CDR3 length equals 15 residues. V lost 5 bases, J lost 11 bases, and 16 bases stayed unmatched. CDR1 is SGHNT and CDR2 is YENEEA in the germline V gene. The CDR3 is CASSPARRERIKQYF. CDR3 DNA sequence: TGTGCCAGCAGCCCGGCTCGGCGGGAGAGGATAAAGCAGTATTTT.

This chain uses TRBV19 with TRBJ2-1, with 12 bases matching TRBD2. Trimming removed 5 bases from V and 4 bases from J; junction bases left unmatched: 3. Germline V gene lookup returns CDR1 LNHDA and CDR2 SQIVND (reference sequence). This CDR3 is 15 amino acids long. In DNA, the CDR3 is TGTGCCAGTAGTTTCGGACTAGCGGGGTACAATGAGCAGTTCTTC. Its translation is CASSFGLAGYNEQFF.

J is TRBJ1-6 and V is TRBV20-1; D possibly corresponds to TRBD1 (6 bases). The germline V gene encodes CDR1 DFQATT and CDR2 SNEGSKA (reference sequence). Between the trimmed V and J ends, which lost 5 bases and 10 bases, there was a span of 9 bases. The CDR3 has 11 residues. The CDR3 here is CSAHRGSPLHF. For the CDR3, the DNA is TGCAGTGCTCATAGGGGGTCACCCCTCCACTTT.

The V gene is TRBV19, the J gene TRBJ2-5, with a possible D match to TRBD2 (7 bases). CDR1 is LNHDA, CDR2 SQIVND, per germline (reference sequence). The germline V and J ends were trimmed by 4 bases and 3 bases, with 12 bases remaining between them. This CDR3 is built from 14 residues. The CDR3 spells CASSTGGGEETQYF. The CDR3 nucleotides are TGTGCCAGTAGTACGGGGGGCGGTGAAGAGACCCAGTACTTC.

The J gene is TRBJ1-2, the V gene TRBV9, with TRBD1 matching 9 bases. There are 14 residues in the CDR3. V dropped 3 bases and J dropped 4; count of bases not matched to a gene: 4. Germline V gene sequence: CDR1 SGDLS, CDR2 YYNGEE. As DNA, the CDR3 is TGTGCCAGCAGCGCCGGGGGACAGGGCTATGGCTACACCTTC. Encoded protein: CASSAGGQGYGYTF.